The clone carrying this T cell receptor (beta chain) has a handful of counts. The antigen is unknown. The CDR3 is 16 amino acids. Germline V gene sequence: CDR1 SGDLS, CDR2 YYNGEE. V gave up 3 bases and J gave up 3 bases; unmatched junction bases: 7. A unique molecular identifier was attached to every TCR cDNA molecule. A single record per CDR3 protein comes from TCRdb applying MiXCR to the 5' RACE reads. The sample lists tens of thousands of distinct CDR3 sequences; 4% to 6% were seen once. This entry is derived from a study of spatial heterogeneity in lung cancer. The study's findings and limits: Blood carried ubiquitous expanded tumor TCRs more at resection than follow-up.

Time point noted: sample taken at primary tumor resection. Frozen PBMC, nontumor lung or tumor provided whole RNA, which was sequenced unsorted. The sequence derives from a female donor with early-stage non-small cell lung cancer. The source was PBMCs, collected at surgery. V is TRBV9 and J is TRBJ2-5; TRBD2 aligns across 11 bases. CDR3 sequence: CASSASLGLAEETQYF. The CDR3 DNA is TGTGCCAGCAGCGCAAGTCTGGGACTAGCGGAAGAGACCCAGTACTTC.